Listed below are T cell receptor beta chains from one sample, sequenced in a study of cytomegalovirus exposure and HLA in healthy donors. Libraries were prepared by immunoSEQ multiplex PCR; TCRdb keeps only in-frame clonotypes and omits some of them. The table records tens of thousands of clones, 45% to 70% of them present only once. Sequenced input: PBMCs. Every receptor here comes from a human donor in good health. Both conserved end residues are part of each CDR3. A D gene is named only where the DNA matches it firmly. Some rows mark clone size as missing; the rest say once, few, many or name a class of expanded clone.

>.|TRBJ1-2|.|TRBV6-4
CASSELRRRGEGDGYTF
TGTGCCAGCAGTGAACTCCGGAGGCGGGGAGAGGGTGATGGCTACACCTTC
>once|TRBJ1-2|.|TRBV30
CAYLGGSSNYGYTF
TGTGCCTACCTGGGAGGTTCCTCTAACTATGGCTACACCTTC
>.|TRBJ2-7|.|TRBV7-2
CASSLVGVHEQYF
TGTGCCAGCAGCTTAGTAGGGGTTCACGAGCAGTACTTC
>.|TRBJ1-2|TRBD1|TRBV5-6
CASSETGNYGYTF
TGTGCCAGCAGCGAGACAGGGAACTATGGCTACACCTTC
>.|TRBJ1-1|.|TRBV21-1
CASSSRNTEAFF
TGTGCCAGCAGCAGCAGGAACACTGAAGCTTTCTTT
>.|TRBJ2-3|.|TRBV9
CASSVVVYPTDTQYF
TGTGCCAGCAGCGTAGTCGTCTACCCCACAGATACGCAGTATTTT
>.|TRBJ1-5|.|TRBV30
CAWSGGGSIQPQHF
TGTGCCTGGAGTGGCGGGGGGTCAATACAGCCCCAGCATTTT
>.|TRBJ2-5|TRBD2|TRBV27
CASSPWTSGGVETQYF
TGTGCCAGCAGTCCATGGACTAGCGGGGGGGTCGAGACCCAGTACTTC
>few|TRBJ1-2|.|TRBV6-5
CASSYSAGKGYGYTF
TGTGCCAGCAGTTACTCGGCAGGGAAAGGGTATGGCTACACCTTC
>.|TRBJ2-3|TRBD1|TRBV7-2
CASSFNAGSGGYTDTQYF
TGTGCCAGCAGCTTCAACGCCGGTTCAGGGGGATACACAGATACGCAGTATTTT
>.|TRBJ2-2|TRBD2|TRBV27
CGGQRAGGWAGELFF
TGTGGGGGGCAACGGGCGGGGGGTTGGGCCGGGGAGCTGTTTTTT
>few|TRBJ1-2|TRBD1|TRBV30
CAWSVGGQGDGYTF
TGTGCCTGGAGCGTAGGGGGCCAGGGGGATGGCTACACCTTC
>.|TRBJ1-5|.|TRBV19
CASSLENSGNQPQHF
TGTGCCAGTAGTTTGGAGAATTCGGGCAATCAGCCCCAGCATTTT
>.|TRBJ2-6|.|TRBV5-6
CASSFLFSGSGANVLTF
TGTGCCAGCAGTTTCCTATTTTCGGGGTCCGGGGCCAACGTCCTGACTTTC
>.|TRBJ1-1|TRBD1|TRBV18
CASSPLGQGDTEAFF
TGTGCCAGCTCACCACTGGGACAGGGTGACACTGAAGCTTTCTTT
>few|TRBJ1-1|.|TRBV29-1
CSVSQGNTEAFF
TGCAGCGTTTCGCAGGGGAACACTGAAGCTTTCTTT
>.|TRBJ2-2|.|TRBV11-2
CASSLLLTFGGDTGELFF
.
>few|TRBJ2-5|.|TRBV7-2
CASSVRTGYQETQYF
TGTGCCAGCAGCGTAAGGACTGGGTACCAAGAGACCCAGTACTTC
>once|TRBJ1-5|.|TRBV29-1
CSVGSTDQPQHF
TGCAGCGTTGGGTCTACCGATCAGCCCCAGCATTTT
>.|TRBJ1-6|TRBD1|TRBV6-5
CASSRGQAGSPLHF
TGTGCCAGCAGTAGGGGACAGGCCGGCTCACCCCTCCACTTT
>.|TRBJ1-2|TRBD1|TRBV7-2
CASSTYSTGRNYGYTF
TGTGCCAGCAGCACCTACTCGACAGGGCGGAACTATGGCTACACCTTC
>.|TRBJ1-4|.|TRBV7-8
CASSLRENINEKLFF
TGTGCCAGCAGCTTACGGGAAAACATAAATGAAAAACTGTTTTTT
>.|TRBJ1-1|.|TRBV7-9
CASSRPEGTNTEAFF
TGTGCCAGCAGCCGACCGGAGGGGACCAACACTGAAGCTTTCTTT